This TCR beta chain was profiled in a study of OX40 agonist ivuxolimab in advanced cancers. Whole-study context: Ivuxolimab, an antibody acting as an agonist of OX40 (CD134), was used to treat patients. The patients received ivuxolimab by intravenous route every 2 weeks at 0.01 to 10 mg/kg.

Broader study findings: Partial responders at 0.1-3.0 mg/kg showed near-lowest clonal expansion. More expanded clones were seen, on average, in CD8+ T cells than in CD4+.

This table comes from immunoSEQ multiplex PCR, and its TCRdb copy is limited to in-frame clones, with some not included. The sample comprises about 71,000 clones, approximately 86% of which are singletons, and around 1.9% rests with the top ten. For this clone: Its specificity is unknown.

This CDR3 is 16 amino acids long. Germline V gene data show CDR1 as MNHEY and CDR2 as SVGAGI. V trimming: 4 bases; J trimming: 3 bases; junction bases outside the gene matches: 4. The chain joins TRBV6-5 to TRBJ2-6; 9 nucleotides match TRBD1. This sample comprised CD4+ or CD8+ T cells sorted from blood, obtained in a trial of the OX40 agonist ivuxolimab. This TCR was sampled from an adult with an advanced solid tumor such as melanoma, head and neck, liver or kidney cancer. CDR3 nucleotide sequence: TGTGCCAGCAGTTCTCAGGACAGGGGTGGGGCCAACGTCCTGACTTTC. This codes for CASSSQDRGGANVLTF.